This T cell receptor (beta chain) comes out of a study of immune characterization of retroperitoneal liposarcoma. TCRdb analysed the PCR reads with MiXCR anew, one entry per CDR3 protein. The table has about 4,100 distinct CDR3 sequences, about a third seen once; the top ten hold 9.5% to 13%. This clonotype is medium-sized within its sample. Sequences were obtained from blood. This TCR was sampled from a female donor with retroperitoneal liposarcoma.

CDR3 nucleotides: TGCGCCAGCAGTGATTCCGACAGACTATTTGAGCAGTTCTTC. Translating gives CASSDSDRLFEQFF. The chain couples TRBV10-2 to TRBJ2-1, with D perhaps being TRBD1 or TRBD2 (5 bases each). The CDR3 has 14 amino acids. Germline V gene sequence: CDR1 WSHSY, CDR2 SAAADI. Trimming shortened V by 3 bases and J by 9 bases, and 15 bases separated the two germline ends.